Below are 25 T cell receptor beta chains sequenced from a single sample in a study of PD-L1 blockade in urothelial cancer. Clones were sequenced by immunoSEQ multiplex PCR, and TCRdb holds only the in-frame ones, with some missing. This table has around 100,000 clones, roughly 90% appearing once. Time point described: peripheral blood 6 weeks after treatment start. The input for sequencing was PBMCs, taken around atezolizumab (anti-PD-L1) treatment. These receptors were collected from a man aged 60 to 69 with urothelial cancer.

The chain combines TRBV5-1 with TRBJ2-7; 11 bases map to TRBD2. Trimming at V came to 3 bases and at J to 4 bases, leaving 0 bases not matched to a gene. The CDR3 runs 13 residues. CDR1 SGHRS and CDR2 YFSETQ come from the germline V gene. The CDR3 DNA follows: TGCGCCAGCAGCTCTAGCGGGGGGTACGAGCAGTACTTC. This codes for CASSSSGGYEQYF. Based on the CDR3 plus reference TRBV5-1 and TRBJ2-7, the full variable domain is KAGVTQTPRYLIKTRGQQVTLSCSPISGHRSVSWYQQTPGQGLQFLFEYFSETQRNKGNFPGRFSGRQFSNSRSEMNVSTLELGDSALYLCASSSSGGYEQYFGPGTRLTVT.

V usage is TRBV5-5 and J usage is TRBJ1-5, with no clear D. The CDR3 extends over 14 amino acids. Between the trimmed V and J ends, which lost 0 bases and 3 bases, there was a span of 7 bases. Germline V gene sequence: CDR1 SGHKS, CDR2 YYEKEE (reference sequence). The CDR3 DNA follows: TGTGCCAGCAGCTTGGTAGCCATCAATCAGCCCCAGCATTTT. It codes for CASSLVAINQPQHF.

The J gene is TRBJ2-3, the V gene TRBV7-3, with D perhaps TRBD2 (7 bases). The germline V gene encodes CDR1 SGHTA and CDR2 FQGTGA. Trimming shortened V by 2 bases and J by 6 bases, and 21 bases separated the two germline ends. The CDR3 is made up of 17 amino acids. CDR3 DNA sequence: TGTGCCAGCAGCTTAGGGCGACAGGCGGGGGAGAGGGATACGCAGTATTTT. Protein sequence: CASSLGRQAGERDTQYF.

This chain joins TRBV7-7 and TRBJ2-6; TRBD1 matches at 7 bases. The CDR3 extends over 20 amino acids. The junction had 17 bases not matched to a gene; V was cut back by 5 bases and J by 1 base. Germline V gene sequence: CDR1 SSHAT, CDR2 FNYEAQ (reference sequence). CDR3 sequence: CASSPTFYRDSSSGANVLTF. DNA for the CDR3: TGTGCCAGCAGCCCTACCTTTTATCGGGACAGTTCGTCTGGGGCCAACGTCCTGACTTTC.

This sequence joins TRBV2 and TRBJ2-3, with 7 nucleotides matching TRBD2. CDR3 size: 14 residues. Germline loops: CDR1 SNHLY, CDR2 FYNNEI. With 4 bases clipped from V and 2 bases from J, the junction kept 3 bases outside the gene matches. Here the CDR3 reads CASSVLADTDTQYF. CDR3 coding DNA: TGTGCCAGCAGTGTGCTAGCGGACACAGATACGCAGTATTTT.

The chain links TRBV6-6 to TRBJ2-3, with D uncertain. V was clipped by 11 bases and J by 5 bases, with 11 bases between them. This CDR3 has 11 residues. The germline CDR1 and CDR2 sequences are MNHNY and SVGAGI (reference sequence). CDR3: CASAVGDTQYF. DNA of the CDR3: TGTGCCTCTGCGGTGGGAGATACGCAGTATTTT.

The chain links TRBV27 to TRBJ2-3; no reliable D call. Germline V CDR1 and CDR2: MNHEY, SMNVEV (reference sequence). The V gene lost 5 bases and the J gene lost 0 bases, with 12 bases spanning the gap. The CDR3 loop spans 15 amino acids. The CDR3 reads CASSPILGSTDTQYF. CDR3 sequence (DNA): TGTGCCAGCAGTCCCATACTCGGGAGCACAGATACGCAGTATTTT.

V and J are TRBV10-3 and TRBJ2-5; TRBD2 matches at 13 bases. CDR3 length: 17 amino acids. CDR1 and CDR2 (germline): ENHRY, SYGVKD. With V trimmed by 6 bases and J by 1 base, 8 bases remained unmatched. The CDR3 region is CAISSRLAGGGQETQYF. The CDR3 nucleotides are TGTGCCATCAGCAGTCGACTAGCGGGAGGTGGCCAAGAGACCCAGTACTTC.

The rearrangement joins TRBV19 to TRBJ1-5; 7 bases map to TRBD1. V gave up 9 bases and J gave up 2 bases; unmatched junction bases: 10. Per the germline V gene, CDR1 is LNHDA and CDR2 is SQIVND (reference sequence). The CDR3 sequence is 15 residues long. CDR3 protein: CASRDSGGGNQPQHF. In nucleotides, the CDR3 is TGTGCCAGCAGGGACAGCGGGGGTGGCAATCAGCCCCAGCATTTT. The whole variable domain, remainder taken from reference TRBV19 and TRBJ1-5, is DGGITQSPKYLFRKEGQNVTLSCEQNLNHDAMYWYRQDPGQGLRLIYYSQIVNDFQKGDIAEGYSVSREKKESFPLTVTSAQKNPTAFYLCASRDSGGGNQPQHFGDGTRLSIL.

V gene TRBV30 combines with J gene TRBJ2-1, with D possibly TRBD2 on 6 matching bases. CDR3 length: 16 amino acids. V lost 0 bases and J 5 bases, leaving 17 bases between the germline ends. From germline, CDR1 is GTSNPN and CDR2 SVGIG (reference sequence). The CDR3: CAWSVSGLAINNEQFF. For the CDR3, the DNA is TGTGCCTGGAGTGTAAGTGGGCTAGCGATCAACAATGAGCAGTTCTTC.

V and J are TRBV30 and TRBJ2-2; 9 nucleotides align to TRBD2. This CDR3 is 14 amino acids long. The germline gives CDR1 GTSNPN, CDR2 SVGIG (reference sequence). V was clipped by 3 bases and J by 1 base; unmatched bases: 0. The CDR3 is CAWRAGGNTGELFF. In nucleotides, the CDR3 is TGTGCCTGGAGAGCGGGGGGGAACACCGGGGAGCTGTTTTTT.

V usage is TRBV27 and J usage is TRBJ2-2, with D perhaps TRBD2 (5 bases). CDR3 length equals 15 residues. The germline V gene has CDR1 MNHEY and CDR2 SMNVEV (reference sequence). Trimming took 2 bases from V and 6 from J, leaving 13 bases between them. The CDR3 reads CASSLTPAVSGELFF. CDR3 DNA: TGTGCCAGCAGTTTAACCCCAGCGGTATCCGGGGAGCTGTTTTTT.

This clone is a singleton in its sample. The CDR3 protein is CASSPRDRGDNEQFF. CDR3 DNA sequence: TGCGCCAGCAGCCCCCGGGACAGGGGCGACAATGAGCAGTTCTTC. The rearrangement uses TRBV4-3 and TRBJ2-1; 10 bases are a match to TRBD1. This CDR3 has 15 amino acids. The V gene's germline CDR1 is LGHNA and CDR2 YSLEER. The junction had 5 bases not matched to a gene; V was cut back by 4 bases and J by 5 bases.

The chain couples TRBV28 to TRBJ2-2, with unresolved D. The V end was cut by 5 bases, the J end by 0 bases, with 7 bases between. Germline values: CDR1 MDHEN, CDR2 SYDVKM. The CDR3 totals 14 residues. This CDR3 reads CASSTAANTGELFF. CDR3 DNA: TGTGCCAGCAGTACAGCAGCGAACACCGGGGAGCTGTTTTTT.

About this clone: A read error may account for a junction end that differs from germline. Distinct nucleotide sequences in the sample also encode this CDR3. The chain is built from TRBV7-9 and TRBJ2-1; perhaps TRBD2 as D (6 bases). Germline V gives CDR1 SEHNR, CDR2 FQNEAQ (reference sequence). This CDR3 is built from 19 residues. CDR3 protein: CASSLGVGAGGGSYNEQFF. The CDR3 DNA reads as TGTGCCAGCAGCTTAGGGGTCGGTGCTGGGGGAGGATCCTACAATGAACAGTTCTTC.

This CDR3 is CSVEGEGALKKYSNQPQHF. CDR3 in DNA: TGCAGCGTTGAAGGCGAGGGGGCCCTAAAAAAATATAGCAATCAGCCCCAGCATTTT. This rearrangement joins TRBV29-1 to TRBJ1-5, with 7 bases lining up with TRBD1. Trimming took 1 base from V and 0 from J; bases not matched to a gene: 15. The CDR3 extends over 19 amino acids. Germline V gene data show CDR1 as SQVTM and CDR2 as ANQGSEA.

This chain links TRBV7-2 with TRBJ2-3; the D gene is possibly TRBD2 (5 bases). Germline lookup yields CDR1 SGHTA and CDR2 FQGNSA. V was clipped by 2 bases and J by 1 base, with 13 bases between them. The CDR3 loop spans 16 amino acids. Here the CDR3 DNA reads TGTGCCAGCAGCTTACTGCGGGTCAGTCGCACAGATACGCAGTATTTT. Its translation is CASSLLRVSRTDTQYF.

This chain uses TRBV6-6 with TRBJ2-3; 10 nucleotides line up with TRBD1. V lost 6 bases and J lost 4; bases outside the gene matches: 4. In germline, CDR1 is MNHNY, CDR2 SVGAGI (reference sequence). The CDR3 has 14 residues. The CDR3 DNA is TGTGCCAGCAGGCGGGGGACAGGGGCAGATACGCAGTATTTT. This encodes CASRRGTGADTQYF.

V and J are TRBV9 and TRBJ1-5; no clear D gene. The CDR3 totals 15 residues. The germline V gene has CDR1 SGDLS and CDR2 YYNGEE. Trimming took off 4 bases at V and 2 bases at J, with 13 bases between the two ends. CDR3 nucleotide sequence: TGTGCCAGCAGCCTAGAAGGCGGGGGCAATCAGCCCCAGCATTTT. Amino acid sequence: CASSLEGGGNQPQHF.

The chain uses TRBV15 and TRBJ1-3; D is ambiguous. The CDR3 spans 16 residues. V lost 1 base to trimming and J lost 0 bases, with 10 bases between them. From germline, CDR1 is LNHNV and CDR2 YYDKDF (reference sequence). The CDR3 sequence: CATSRGAVSSGNTIYF. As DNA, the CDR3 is TGTGCCACCAGCAGAGGGGCAGTTTCCTCTGGAAACACCATATATTTT.

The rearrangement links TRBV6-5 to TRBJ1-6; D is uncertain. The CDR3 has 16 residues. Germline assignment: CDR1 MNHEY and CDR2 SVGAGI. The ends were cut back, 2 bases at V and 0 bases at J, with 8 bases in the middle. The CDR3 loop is CASSYESSSYNSPLHF. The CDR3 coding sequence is TGTGCCAGCAGTTACGAATCGAGCTCCTATAATTCACCCCTCCACTTT.

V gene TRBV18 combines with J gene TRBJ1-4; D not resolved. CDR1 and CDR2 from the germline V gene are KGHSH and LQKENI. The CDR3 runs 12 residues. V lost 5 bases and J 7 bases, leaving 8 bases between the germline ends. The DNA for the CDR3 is TGTGCCAGCTCAGGAGCCGGTGAAAAACTGTTTTTT. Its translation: CASSGAGEKLFF.

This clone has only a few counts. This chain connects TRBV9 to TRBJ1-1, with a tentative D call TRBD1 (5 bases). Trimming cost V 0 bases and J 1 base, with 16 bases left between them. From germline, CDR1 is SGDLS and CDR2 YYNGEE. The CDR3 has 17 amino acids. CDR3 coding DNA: TGTGCCAGCAGCGTAGATCCAGCCTCAGGGTGGAACACTGAAGCTTTCTTT. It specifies CASSVDPASGWNTEAFF.

The CDR3 DNA reads as TGTGCCAGCAATCTAGCGGGGGTCACAGATACGCAGTATTTT. Protein sequence: CASNLAGVTDTQYF. The chain couples TRBV2 to TRBJ2-3; TRBD2 aligns across 10 bases. From germline, CDR1 is SNHLY and CDR2 FYNNEI. The junction had 3 bases not matched to a gene; V was cut back by 7 bases and J by 2 bases. The CDR3 totals 14 residues. Supplemented by reference TRBV2 and TRBJ2-3, the full variable domain reads EPEVTQTPSHQVTQMGQEVILRCVPISNHLYFYWYRQILGQKVEFLVSFYNNEISEKSEIFDDQFSVERPDGSNFTLKIRSTKLEDSAMYFCASNLAGVTDTQYFGPGTRLTVL.

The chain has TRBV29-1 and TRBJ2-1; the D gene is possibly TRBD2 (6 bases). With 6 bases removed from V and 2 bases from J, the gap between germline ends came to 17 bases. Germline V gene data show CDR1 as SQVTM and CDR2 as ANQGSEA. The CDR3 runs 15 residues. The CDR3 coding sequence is TGCAGCGTAGCTCGAGGAACGGGAGCCTACAATGAGCAGTTCTTC. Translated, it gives CSVARGTGAYNEQFF.